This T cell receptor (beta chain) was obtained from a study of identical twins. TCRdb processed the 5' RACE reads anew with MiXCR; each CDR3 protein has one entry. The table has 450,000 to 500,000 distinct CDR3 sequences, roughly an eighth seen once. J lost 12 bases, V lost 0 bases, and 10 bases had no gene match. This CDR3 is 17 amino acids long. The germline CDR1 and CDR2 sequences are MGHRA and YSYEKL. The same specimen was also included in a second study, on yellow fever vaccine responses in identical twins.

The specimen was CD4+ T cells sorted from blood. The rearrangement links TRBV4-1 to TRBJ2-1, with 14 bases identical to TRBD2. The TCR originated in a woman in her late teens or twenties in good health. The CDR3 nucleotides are TGCGCCAGCAGCCAAGATATTGGGACTAGCGGGGGAGGTTCGCAGTTCTTC. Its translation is CASSQDIGTSGGGSQFF.